This T cell receptor beta chain was captured in a study of T cells in Graves' hyperthyroidism and ophthalmopathy. There are 16 residues in the CDR3. After removal of 1 base from V and 0 bases from J, the junction contained 6 bases not matched to a gene. Germline CDR1 is DFQATT and CDR2 is SNEGSKA (reference sequence). The sample holds many counts of this clonotype. The antigen is undetermined. Study-level findings and limits: Model output signaled ophthalmopathy a median around 5.9 months ahead of onset.

Researchers amplified the TCR beta CDR3 regions from RNA transcripts. HTBI primers were employed in a first-round RT-PCR of the TCR CDR3. From the multiplex PCR reads, TCRdb called clonotypes with MiXCR, one entry per CDR3 protein. The table records roughly 330,000 distinct CDR3 sequences, approximately 17% of them present only once. The chain has TRBV20-1 and TRBJ2-3; 8 bases map to TRBD2. This clonotype originated in a man aged 25-45 years with Graves' hyperthyroidism. Input material: blood. CDR3 sequence reads: CSARAPSSGSTDTQYF. The CDR3 DNA is TGCAGTGCTAGAGCCCCGTCTAGCGGGAGCACAGATACGCAGTATTTT.